The entry that follows covers one T cell receptor (beta chain) sequence. The entry originates in a study of blood T cell repertoires in COVID-19. Across the study: Sites in the United States, Italy and Spain provided acute and convalescent COVID-19 samples. T cells, B-cell-depleted T cells, or PBMCs supplied cDNA or gDNA.

The Seattle site enrolled patients during active infection and followed them longitudinally. As originally analysed: Reference gene primer amplification gave nucleated cell count estimates. TCRdb's table, derived via immunoSEQ multiplex PCR, lists solely in-frame clones and lacks some. V, J and clone size derive from that table, while D and trimming were established from the DNA sequence. The sample includes 250,000 to 350,000 clones, 70% to 85% of them seen just once. The ends lost 3 bases at V and 0 bases at J; junction bases unmatched: 18. CDR1 and CDR2 from the germline V gene are SQVTM and ANQGSEA. The CDR3 is 20 residues long.

The chain is built from TRBV29-1 and TRBJ1-3; TRBD1 matches 9 bases. The sequence was obtained from a human donor with COVID-19, enrolled during active disease. The donor label of this sample is uncertain. The sample was peripheral blood. DNA of the CDR3: TGCAGCGTTGAGGGGGTCCCGGGACAGGGAAAGGGCTCCTCTGGAAACACCATATATTTT. This gives the protein CSVEGVPGQGKGSSGNTIYF.